This T cell receptor beta chain emerged from a study of blood T cell repertoires in COVID-19. As for the study in general: The samples span acute and convalescent COVID-19 from the United States, Italy and Spain. PBMCs, B-cell-depleted T cells, or T cells were the source of the cDNA or gDNA that made up the material.

The assay was immunoSEQ multiplex PCR, and TCRdb's table has in-frame clones only and misses some. This sample has 230,000 or so clones, with approximately 83% found just once. V was pared by 0 bases and J by 6 bases, with 12 bases between. Germline CDR1 is GTSNPN and CDR2 is SVGIG (reference sequence). The length of the CDR3 is 14 residues. This chain joins TRBV30 and TRBJ1-5; D may be TRBD1 (6 bases). Sequencing was carried out using peripheral blood. This TCR derives from a man in his forties or fifties with active or convalescent COVID-19. CDR3 region: CAWSVGGGIQPQHF. The DNA for the CDR3 is TGTGCCTGGAGTGTAGGGGGGGGGATTCAGCCCCAGCATTTT.